These T cell receptor beta chains were read from a single sample in a study of neurological immune-mediated disorders. Using its own MiXCR run on the 5' RACE reads, TCRdb lists one record per CDR3 protein. Among 15,000 to 20,000 distinct CDR3 sequences listed, roughly 10% were seen once. Input material: CD8+ T cells from blood. These receptors all stem from a woman aged 45-65 years in good health. Both conserved end residues are part of each CDR3. Fields, in order: J gene, V gene, D gene, clone size, CDR3 length, CDR3 DNA, CDR3 protein. The D gene is left open where the match is weak. The size entry is marked missing in some rows and otherwise reads once, few, many or a size class.

TRBJ1-1,TRBV7-9,.,many,15,TGTGCCAGCAGCTCTTCTTGGTTCGGGACGGAGGGAGCTTTCTTT,CASSSSWFGTEGAFF
TRBJ2-7,TRBV10-3,.,many,14,TGTGCCATCAGTGAGTCGACCGGGGATTCCGAGCAGTACTTC,CAISESTGDSEQYF
TRBJ2-7,TRBV20-1,.,many,13,TGCAGTGCTAGAGATTTACATACCTACGAGCAGTACTTC,CSARDLHTYEQYF
TRBJ2-1,TRBV20-1,TRBD2,many,17,TGCAGTGCTTGGACTAGCGGGGGGTCCGTGGCCTACAATGAGCAGTTCTTC,CSAWTSGGSVAYNEQFF
TRBJ1-1,TRBV20-1,.,many,10,TGCAGTGAGGGAGGGCCTGAAGCTTTCTTT,CSEGGPEAFF
TRBJ2-7,TRBV7-9,TRBD1,many,17,TGTGCCAGCAGCTTAGCCTCCGGGACAGGGGGGACCTACGAGCAGTACTTC,CASSLASGTGGTYEQYF
TRBJ2-7,TRBV18,.,many,15,TGTGCCAGCTCTGGGTCAGAGTCACCTTCCTACGAGCAGTACTTC,CASSGSESPSYEQYF
TRBJ2-3,TRBV7-9,.,.,14,TGTGCCAGCAGCTTAACGGGAAACACAGATACGCAGTATTTT,CASSLTGNTDTQYF
TRBJ1-5,TRBV20-1,TRBD1,many,15,TGCAGTGCTATCAGGGGGCACGGGAGCAATCAGCCCCAGCATTTT,CSAIRGHGSNQPQHF
TRBJ1-1,TRBV4-3,TRBD1,.,15,TGCGCCAGCCAAGAAGGGGGCTACGCGAACACTGAAGCTTTCTTT,CASQEGGYANTEAFF
TRBJ2-4,TRBV15,.,many,14,TGTGCCACCAGCATCAGAGGGGACTCGGACATTCAGTACTTC,CATSIRGDSDIQYF
TRBJ2-1,TRBV19,TRBD1,many,14,TGTGCCAGTAGCGACGGGACAGGGTTTATTGAGCAGTTCTTC,CASSDGTGFIEQFF
TRBJ2-7,TRBV20-1,.,few,10,TGCAGTGCTCTAAAACACGAGCAGTACTTC,CSALKHEQYF
TRBJ2-5,TRBV21-1,.,few,15,TGTGCCAGCAGCAACGTTGGAAGGGGAAAAGAGACCCAGTACTTC,CASSNVGRGKETQYF
TRBJ2-7,TRBV21-1,.,few,15,TGTGCCAGCAGCAAACGTCGGGGGGATTCGTACGAGCAGTACTTC,CASSKRRGDSYEQYF
TRBJ2-1,TRBV5-1,TRBD2,medium-sized,17,TGCGCCAGCAGCTTGGAATGGTCTAGCGGGGGGGCCTATGAGCAGTTCTTC,CASSLEWSSGGAYEQFF
TRBJ2-2,TRBV20-1,.,many,14,TGCAGTGCGCCCGACTCCCCCGATACCGGGGAGCTGTTTTTT,CSAPDSPDTGELFF
TRBJ2-1,TRBV7-9,.,many,14,TGTGCCAGCACCGAGGGGGGGAGGTACAATGAGCAGTTCTTC,CASTEGGRYNEQFF
TRBJ2-2,TRBV29-1,.,few,15,TGCAGCGTTGAAGTCCGAGGGACAGCGGGTGGAGAGCTGTTTTTT,CSVEVRGTAGGELFF
TRBJ2-1,TRBV29-1,TRBD2,many,14,TGCAGCGTTGCGACTAGCGGGGTTTACAATGAGCAGTTCTTC,CSVATSGVYNEQFF
TRBJ1-1,TRBV10-3,.,.,14,TGTGCCATCAGTGGGGCAGGAAAGAACACTGAAGCTTTCTTT,CAISGAGKNTEAFF
TRBJ2-1,TRBV5-1,.,many,16,TGCGCCAGCAGCTTGGCTAGAAGACTTCGCGGGTATGAGCAGTTCTTC,CASSLARRLRGYEQFF
TRBJ2-7,TRBV12-3/TRBV12-4,.,many,11,TGTGCCAGCAGAGGTCCCCTCGGGCAGTACTTC,CASRGPLGQYF
TRBJ2-2,TRBV20-1,TRBD2,many,15,TGCAGTGCTAGAGACCTACTAGCGGGTACCGGGGAGCTGTTTTTT,CSARDLLAGTGELFF
TRBJ2-1,TRBV29-1,TRBD1,many,13,TGCAGCGCGAGACAGGGAGTCTACAATGAGCAGTTCTTC,CSARQGVYNEQFF
TRBJ2-2,TRBV20-1,TRBD2,many,16,TGCAGTGCTACCGGGACTAGCGGGAGGGGGACCGGGGAGCTGTTTTTT,CSATGTSGRGTGELFF
TRBJ2-7,TRBV5-5,.,.,12,TGTGCCAGCAGCGGCGCGGCCTACGAGCAGTACTTC,CASSGAAYEQYF
TRBJ1-1,TRBV7-8,.,many,14,TGTGCCAGCAGCTTAGGGGCCAGGAACACTGAAGCTTTCTTT,CASSLGARNTEAFF
TRBJ2-1,TRBV5-1,.,many,14,TGCGCCAGCAGCAAAGAAGGACTCCTCACTGAGCAGTTCTTC,CASSKEGLLTEQFF
TRBJ2-1,TRBV5-1,.,many,16,TGCGCCAGCAGCCCAGACAAATACCGCATGGACAATGAGCAGTTCTTC,CASSPDKYRMDNEQFF
TRBJ2-1,TRBV5-6,.,many,14,TGTGCCAGCAGCGTGGTGGACGGCTACAATGAGCAGTTCTTC,CASSVVDGYNEQFF
TRBJ1-6,TRBV6-4,.,many,13,TGTGCCAGCAGTGGGGACAATAATTCACCCCTCCACTTT,CASSGDNNSPLHF
TRBJ1-5,TRBV7-2,.,.,13,TGTGCGAGCAGCCCGTGGGGGAATCGGCCCCAGCATTTT,CASSPWGNRPQHF